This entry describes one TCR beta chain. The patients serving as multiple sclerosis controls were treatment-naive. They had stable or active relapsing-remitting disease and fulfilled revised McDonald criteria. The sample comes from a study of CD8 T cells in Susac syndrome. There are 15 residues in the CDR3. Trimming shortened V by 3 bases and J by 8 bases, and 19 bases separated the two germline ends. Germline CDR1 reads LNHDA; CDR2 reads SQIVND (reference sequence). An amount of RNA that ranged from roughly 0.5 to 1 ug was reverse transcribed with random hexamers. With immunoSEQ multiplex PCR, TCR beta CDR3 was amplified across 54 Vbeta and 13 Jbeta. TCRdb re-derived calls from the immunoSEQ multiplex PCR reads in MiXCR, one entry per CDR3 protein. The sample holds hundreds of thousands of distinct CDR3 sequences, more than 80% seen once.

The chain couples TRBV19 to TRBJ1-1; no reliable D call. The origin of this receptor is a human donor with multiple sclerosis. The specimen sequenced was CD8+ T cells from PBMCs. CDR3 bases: TGTGCCAGTAGTATGCAGCATGCGTTATATGACGAAGCTTTCTTT. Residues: CASSMQHALYDEAFF.